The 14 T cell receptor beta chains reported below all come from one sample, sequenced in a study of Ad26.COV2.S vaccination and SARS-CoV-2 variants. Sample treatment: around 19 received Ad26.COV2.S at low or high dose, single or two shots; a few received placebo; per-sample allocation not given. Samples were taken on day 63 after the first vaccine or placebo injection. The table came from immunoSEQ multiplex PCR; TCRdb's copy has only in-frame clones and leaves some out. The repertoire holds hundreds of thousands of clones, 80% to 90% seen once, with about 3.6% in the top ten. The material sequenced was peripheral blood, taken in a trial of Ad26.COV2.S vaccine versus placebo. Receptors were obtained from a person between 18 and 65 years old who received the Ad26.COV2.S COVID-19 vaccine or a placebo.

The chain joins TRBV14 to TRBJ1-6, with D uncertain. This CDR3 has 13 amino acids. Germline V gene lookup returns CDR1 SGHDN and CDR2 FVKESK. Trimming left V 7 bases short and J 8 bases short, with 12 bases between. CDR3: CASTASQYSPLHF. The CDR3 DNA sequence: TGTGCCAGCACCGCAAGCCAGTATTCACCCCTCCACTTT. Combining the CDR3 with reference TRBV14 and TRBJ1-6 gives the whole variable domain EAGVTQFPSHSVIEKGQTVTLRCDPISGHDNLYWYRRVMGKEIKFLLHFVKESKQDESGMPNNRFLAERTGGTYSTLKVQPAELEDSGVYFCASTASQYSPLHFGNGTRLTVT.

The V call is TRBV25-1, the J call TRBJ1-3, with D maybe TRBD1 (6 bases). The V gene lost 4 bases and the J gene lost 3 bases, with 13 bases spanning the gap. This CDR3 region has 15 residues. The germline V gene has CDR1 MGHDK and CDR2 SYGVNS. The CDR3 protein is CASSGPRGFGNTIYF. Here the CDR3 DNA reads TGTGCCAGCAGTGGCCCCAGGGGCTTTGGAAACACCATATATTTT.

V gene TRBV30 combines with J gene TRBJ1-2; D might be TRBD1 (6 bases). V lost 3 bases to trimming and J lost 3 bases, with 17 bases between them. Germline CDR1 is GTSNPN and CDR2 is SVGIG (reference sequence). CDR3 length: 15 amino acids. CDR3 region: CAWRQGLLLDYGYTF. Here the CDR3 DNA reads TGTGCCTGGAGACAGGGACTACTCTTAGACTATGGCTACACCTTC.

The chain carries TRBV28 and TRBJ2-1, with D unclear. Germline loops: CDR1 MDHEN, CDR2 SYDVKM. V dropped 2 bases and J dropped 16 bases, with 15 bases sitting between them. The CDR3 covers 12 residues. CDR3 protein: CASSLRTTIHFF. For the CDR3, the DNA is TGTGCCAGCAGTTTACGCACTACTATTCATTTCTTC.

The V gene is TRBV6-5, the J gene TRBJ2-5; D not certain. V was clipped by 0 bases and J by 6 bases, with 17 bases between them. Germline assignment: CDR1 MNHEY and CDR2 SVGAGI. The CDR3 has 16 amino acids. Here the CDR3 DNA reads TGTGCCAGCAGTTACTCGAGCATAAGATTTTTGCAGACCCAGTACTTC. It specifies CASSYSSIRFLQTQYF.

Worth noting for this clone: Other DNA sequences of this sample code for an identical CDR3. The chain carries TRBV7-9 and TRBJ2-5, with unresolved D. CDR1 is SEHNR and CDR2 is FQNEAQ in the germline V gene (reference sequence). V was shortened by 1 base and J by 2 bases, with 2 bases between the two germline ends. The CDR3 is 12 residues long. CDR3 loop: CASSLVQETQYF. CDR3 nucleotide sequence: TGTGCCAGCAGCTTAGTGCAAGAGACCCAGTACTTC.

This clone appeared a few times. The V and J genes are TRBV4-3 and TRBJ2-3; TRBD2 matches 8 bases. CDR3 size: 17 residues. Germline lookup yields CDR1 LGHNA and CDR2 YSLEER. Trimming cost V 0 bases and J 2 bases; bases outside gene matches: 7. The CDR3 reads CASSQDGAGGITDTQYF. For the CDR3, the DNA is TGCGCCAGCAGCCAAGATGGGGCGGGGGGTATCACAGATACGCAGTATTTT.

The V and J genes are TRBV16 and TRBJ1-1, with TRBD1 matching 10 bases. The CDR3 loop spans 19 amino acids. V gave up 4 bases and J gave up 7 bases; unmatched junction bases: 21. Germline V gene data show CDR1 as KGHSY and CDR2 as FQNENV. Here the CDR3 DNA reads TGTGCCAGCAGCCTACCGGGACAGGGGCTTTCTTGGGGTCTACGTGAAGCTTTCTTT. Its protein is CASSLPGQGLSWGLREAFF.

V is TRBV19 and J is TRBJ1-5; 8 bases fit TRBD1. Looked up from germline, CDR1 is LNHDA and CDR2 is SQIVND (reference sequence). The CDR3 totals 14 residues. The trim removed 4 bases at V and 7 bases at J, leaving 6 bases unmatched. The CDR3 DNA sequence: TGTGCCAGTAGTAGCGGACAGGGTTTCCAGCCCCAGCATTTT. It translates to CASSSGQGFQPQHF.

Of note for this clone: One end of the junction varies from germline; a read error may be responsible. In nucleotides, the CDR3 is TGTGCCAGCAGTTCGGGGACAGGGTGGATTGAGGAGTTCTTC. The encoded protein is CASSSGTGWIEEFF. This rearrangement joins TRBV27 to TRBJ2-1; 9 bases map to TRBD1. Germline V lookup: CDR1 MNHEY, CDR2 SMNVEV (reference sequence). CDR3 length: 14 amino acids.

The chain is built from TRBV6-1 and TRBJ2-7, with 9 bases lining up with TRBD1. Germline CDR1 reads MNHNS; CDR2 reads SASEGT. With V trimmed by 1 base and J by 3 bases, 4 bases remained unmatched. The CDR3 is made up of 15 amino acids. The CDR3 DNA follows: TGTGCCAGCAGTGAAGTACAGGGGGCTAACTACGAGCAGTACTTC. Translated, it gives CASSEVQGANYEQYF.

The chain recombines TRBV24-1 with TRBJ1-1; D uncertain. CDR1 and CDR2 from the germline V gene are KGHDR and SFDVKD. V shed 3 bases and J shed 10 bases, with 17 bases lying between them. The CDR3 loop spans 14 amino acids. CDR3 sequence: CATSDPNSVSGAFF. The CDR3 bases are TGTGCCACCAGTGATCCTAACAGCGTTTCGGGAGCTTTCTTT.

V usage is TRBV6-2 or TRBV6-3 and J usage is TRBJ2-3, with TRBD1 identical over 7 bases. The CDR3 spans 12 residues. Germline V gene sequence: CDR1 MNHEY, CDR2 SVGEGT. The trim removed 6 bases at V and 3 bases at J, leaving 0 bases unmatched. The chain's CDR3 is CASSRGTDTQYF. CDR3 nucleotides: TGTGCCAGCAGCAGGGGGACAGATACGCAGTATTTT.

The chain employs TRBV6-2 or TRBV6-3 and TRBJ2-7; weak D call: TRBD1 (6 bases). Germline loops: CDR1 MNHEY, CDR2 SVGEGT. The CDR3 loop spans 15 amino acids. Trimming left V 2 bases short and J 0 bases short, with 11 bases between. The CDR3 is CASSYGPDSSYEQYF. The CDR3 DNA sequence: TGTGCCAGCAGTTACGGGCCGGACAGCTCCTACGAGCAGTACTTC.